Following are 25 T cell receptor beta chains from one sample sequenced in a study of a mutant IDH1 vaccine in newly diagnosed glioma. Time point specified: week 11, during vaccination. A 20-mer mutant IDH1 peptide at 300 ug was injected subcutaneously with topical imiquimod. Sequencing used immunoSEQ multiplex PCR; TCRdb keeps in-frame clones, though not all of them. The sample carries about 24,000 clones, 70% to 80% recorded once. The antigens these receptors bind are not known. The source was PBMCs, collected from a glioma patient whose treatment included an IDH1 peptide vaccine. The receptors here all came from a man aged 40-55 years with glioma.

The chain has TRBV30 and TRBJ2-5, with 7 bases identical to TRBD2. CDR1 and CDR2 (germline): GTSNPN, SVGIG (reference sequence). The CDR3 length is 13 residues. V dropped 5 bases and J dropped 4; count of bases not matched to a gene: 7. CDR3 sequence: CAWARRLAETQYF. The CDR3 region has the DNA TGTGCCTGGGCTCGGCGACTAGCAGAGACCCAGTACTTC.

CDR3 bases: TGTGCCAGCTCACCGACAGGGAGAAGCAATCAGCCCCAGCATTTT. This sequence encodes CASSPTGRSNQPQHF. The rearrangement links TRBV18 to TRBJ1-5; 7 bases match TRBD1. Germline V lookup: CDR1 KGHSH, CDR2 LQKENI. The V gene end was trimmed by 3 bases and the J gene end by 1 base; junction bases not matched to a gene: 3. This CDR3 is 15 amino acids long. The complete variable domain, with remaining parts taken from reference TRBV18 and TRBJ1-5, reads NAGVMQNPRHLVRRRGQEARLRCSPMKGHSHVYWYRQLPEEGLKFMVYLQKENIIDESGMPKERFSAEFPKEGPSILRIQQVVRGDSAAYFCASSPTGRSNQPQHFGDGTRLSIL.

The chain recombines TRBV9 with TRBJ2-1; tentative D call: TRBD1 (6 bases). The CDR3 contains 14 residues. V was clipped by 7 bases and J by 8 bases, with 19 bases between them. Per germline, CDR1 SGDLS and CDR2 YYNGEE. The CDR3 DNA is TGTGCCAGCTCAGGGGCGGCATCCAGGGATGAGCAGTTCTTC. It codes for CASSGAASRDEQFF.

The sample holds one count of this clone. The rearrangement joins TRBV7-2 to TRBJ2-6; D perhaps matches TRBD2 (5 bases). Germline CDR1 SGHTA, CDR2 FQGNSA. This CDR3 comprises 19 residues. V was pared by 1 base and J by 2 bases, with 18 bases between. DNA for the CDR3: TGTGCCAGCAGCTTAGATGAGGGCTTCATTAGGCCTGGGGCCAACGTCCTGACTTTC. Translated, it gives CASSLDEGFIRPGANVLTF.

This chain connects TRBV9 to TRBJ1-4, with D possibly being TRBD1 (5 bases). This CDR3 region has 15 residues. Trimming pared 0 bases from V and 6 bases from J, leaving 12 bases between. Germline values: CDR1 SGDLS, CDR2 YYNGEE. This chain's CDR3 is CASSVGAGMDEKLFF. The DNA of the CDR3 is TGTGCCAGCAGCGTAGGCGCAGGGATGGATGAAAAACTGTTTTTT.

This clone is medium-sized within its sample. V usage is TRBV4-2 and J usage is TRBJ1-2; possibly TRBD1 for D (6 bases). This CDR3 region has 17 residues. Germline V lookup: CDR1 LGHNA, CDR2 YNFKEQ. V was cut by 2 bases and J by 0 bases, with 16 bases left in between. CDR3 amino acids: CASSQSAGEGSNYGYTF. CDR3 DNA sequence: TGTGCCAGCAGCCAATCAGCAGGGGAGGGGTCTAACTATGGCTACACCTTC.

The CDR3 bases are TGTGCCAGCAGCTTCGACAGGGGGCGCGAGGAGACCCAGTACTTC. Translating it yields CASSFDRGREETQYF. The J gene is TRBJ2-5, the V gene TRBV7-6; 10 nucleotides align to TRBD1. Germline CDR1 and CDR2: SGHVS and FNYEAQ. The CDR3 length is 15 residues. V dropped 3 bases and J dropped 5; count of bases not matched to a gene: 6.

This rearrangement joins TRBV30 to TRBJ2-7, with 7 bases aligning to TRBD2. The germline V gene has CDR1 GTSNPN and CDR2 SVGIG (reference sequence). The trim removed 1 base at V and 0 bases at J, leaving 9 bases unmatched. This CDR3 is built from 16 residues. CDR3 DNA sequence: TGTGCCTGGAGTGCCGTTAGCGGGCCACCCTCCTACGAGCAGTACGTC. Translated, it gives CAWSAVSGPPSYEQYV.

The chain carries TRBV5-6 and TRBJ2-7; unclear D gene. Germline loops: CDR1 SGHDT, CDR2 YYEEEE. The V gene lost 5 bases and the J gene lost 2 bases, with 8 bases spanning the gap. The CDR3 is 12 residues long. The CDR3 sequence is CASSTDPYEQYF. DNA for the CDR3: TGTGCCAGCAGTACTGACCCCTACGAGCAGTACTTC.

This chain links TRBV19 with TRBJ2-1; 7 positions agree with TRBD1. With V trimmed by 9 bases and J by 0 bases, 2 bases remained unmatched. The germline CDR1 and CDR2 sequences are LNHDA and SQIVND (reference sequence). The CDR3 consists of 13 residues. In DNA form, the CDR3 reads TGTGCCAGCAGACAGGGCTCCTACAATGAGCAGTTCTTC. Encoded protein: CASRQGSYNEQFF.

The rearrangement joins TRBV2 to TRBJ2-3; 8 bases agree with TRBD1. V was pared by 3 bases and J by 3 bases, with 5 bases of the junction left unmatched. The CDR3 length is 15 residues. Germline assignment: CDR1 SNHLY and CDR2 FYNNEI. CDR3 loop: CASSDQGARTDTQYF. DNA for the CDR3: TGTGCCAGCAGTGACCAGGGGGCGCGGACAGATACGCAGTATTTT.

The rearrangement uses TRBV9 and TRBJ1-2; perhaps TRBD1 as D (6 bases). CDR3 size: 13 residues. V was shortened by 5 bases and J by 1 base, with 9 bases between the two germline ends. Per the germline V gene, CDR1 is SGDLS and CDR2 is YYNGEE. The DNA for the CDR3 is TGTGCCAGCAGGAACAGGGATAACTATGGCTACACCTTC. Translated: CASRNRDNYGYTF. Full variable domain (rest looked up from reference TRBV9 and TRBJ1-2): DSGVTQTPKHLITATGQRVTLRCSPRSGDLSVYWYQQSLDQGLQFLIQYYNGEERAKGNILERFSAQQFPDLHSELNLSSLELGDSALYFCASRNRDNYGYTFGSGTRLTVV.

By share, this clone counts as medium-sized (0.01 to 0.1%). For the CDR3, the DNA is TGTGCCAGCAGGGACTATAAGGGCACTGAAGCTTTCTTT. This gives the protein CASRDYKGTEAFF. The chain employs TRBV7-6 and TRBJ1-1, with D uncertain. In germline, CDR1 is SGHVS, CDR2 FNYEAQ. V dropped 6 bases and J dropped 4 bases, with 12 bases sitting between them. The CDR3 consists of 13 residues.

V gene TRBV5-6 combines with J gene TRBJ2-7; 14 bases fit TRBD2. Germline trimming cut 4 bases from V and 11 bases from J; bases unmatched to any gene: 11. Looked up from germline, CDR1 is SGHDT and CDR2 is YYEEEE. The CDR3 is 15 residues long. The CDR3, as DNA: TGTGCCAGCAGCCGGGGACTAGCGGGGGCCGTAGATGAGTACGTC. Amino acid sequence: CASSRGLAGAVDEYV.

Points on this clone: Compared with germline, one end of the junction differs, possibly owing to a read error. The rearrangement uses TRBV5-4 and TRBJ1-2; 7 bases are shared with TRBD1. This CDR3 spans 14 amino acids. CDR1 SGHNT and CDR2 YYREEE come from the germline V gene (reference sequence). The chain's CDR3 is CAGSFRGGDYGYTF. CDR3 nucleotide sequence: TGTGCCGGCAGCTTTAGAGGGGGCGACTATGGCTACACCTTC.

This clone was picked up one time. The chain joins TRBV10-3 to TRBJ2-3; D gene unclear. The CDR3 contains 14 residues. Trimming stripped 6 bases from V and 0 bases from J, with 10 bases between. CDR1 ENHRY and CDR2 SYGVKD come from the germline V gene. As DNA, the CDR3 is TGTGCCATCAGGGCAGACACGAGCACAGATACGCAGTATTTT. Its translation: CAIRADTSTDTQYF.

The chain links TRBV29-1 to TRBJ1-2; D might be TRBD1 (6 bases). CDR1 is SQVTM, CDR2 ANQGSEA, per germline. The CDR3 totals 14 residues. Trimming left V 2 bases short and J 6 bases short, with 16 bases between. For the CDR3, the DNA is TGCAGCGTTGAAAAGTCCCGGGCAGGGGATGGCTACACCTTC. Encoded protein: CSVEKSRAGDGYTF.

The chain combines TRBV29-1 with TRBJ2-7; possible D gene TRBD1, 6 bases. V was trimmed by 7 bases and J by 2 bases, leaving 15 bases between them. The CDR3 has 13 amino acids. The germline V gene encodes CDR1 SQVTM and CDR2 ANQGSEA. This chain's CDR3 is CSAYTGLTYEQYF. The DNA for the CDR3 is TGCAGCGCCTATACAGGGCTCACCTACGAGCAGTACTTC.

This chain uses TRBV11-2 with TRBJ2-2, with TRBD2 matching 8 bases. Trimming at V came to 3 bases and at J to 3 bases, leaving 6 bases not matched to a gene. Germline V gene data show CDR1 as SGHAT and CDR2 as FQNNGV. CDR3 length: 16 amino acids. The CDR3: CASSLRLSGDTGELFF. CDR3 coding DNA: TGTGCCAGCAGCTTGCGTCTTAGCGGGGACACCGGGGAGCTGTTTTTT. Full variable domain (outside the CDR3, taken from reference TRBV11-2 and TRBJ2-2): EAGVAQSPRYKIIEKRQSVAFWCNPISGHATLYWYQQILGQGPKLLIQFQNNGVVDDSQLPKDRFSAERLKGVDSTLKIQPAKLEDSAVYLCASSLRLSGDTGELFFGEGSRLTVL.

The V and J genes are TRBV30 and TRBJ2-7; TRBD1 agrees at 7 bases. The V gene end was trimmed by 2 bases and the J gene end by 6 bases; junction bases not matched to a gene: 4. CDR3 length: 12 amino acids. Germline-derived CDR1 and CDR2 are GTSNPN and SVGIG (reference sequence). The CDR3 DNA reads TGTGCCTGGAGTACGACAGGGTTCGAGCAGTACGTC. As protein: CAWSTTGFEQYV.

This chain uses TRBV7-7 with TRBJ2-1; TRBD2 matches 8 bases. Germline V gives CDR1 SSHAT, CDR2 FNYEAQ (reference sequence). V shed 4 bases and J 2 bases; nucleotides not matched to a gene: 7. This CDR3 is 16 amino acids long. The CDR3 protein is CASSSGLAMTYNEQFF. CDR3 DNA sequence: TGTGCCAGCAGCTCTGGACTAGCCATGACCTACAATGAGCAGTTCTTC.

The chain employs TRBV5-1 and TRBJ1-4; D call uncertain. The CDR3 runs 15 residues. Trimming took off 0 bases at V and 4 bases at J, with 10 bases between the two ends. The germline V gene encodes CDR1 SGHRS and CDR2 YFSETQ. The CDR3 DNA reads TGCGCCAGCAGCTTGGGGATGACCAATAATGAAAAACTGTTTTTT. Residues: CASSLGMTNNEKLFF.

The V and J genes are TRBV6-1 and TRBJ2-4, with 10 bases that match TRBD2. The CDR3 has 17 residues. V trimming: 1 base; J trimming: 2 bases; junction bases outside the gene matches: 5. Germline loops: CDR1 MNHNS, CDR2 SASEGT. The CDR3 loop reads CASSEGTSGISKNIQYF. CDR3 sequence (DNA): TGTGCCAGCAGTGAAGGCACTAGCGGGATTTCCAAAAACATTCAGTACTTC.

This chain links TRBV9 with TRBJ1-2; 7 bases map to TRBD1. This CDR3 comprises 13 residues. J was trimmed by 4 bases and V by 3 bases; bases with no gene match: 3. Germline V gene lookup returns CDR1 SGDLS and CDR2 YYNGEE. Here the CDR3 DNA reads TGTGCCAGCAGCGGAGGGGGCCCCTATGGCTACACCTTC. This gives the protein CASSGGGPYGYTF.

This clone was detected once. CDR3 DNA sequence: TGTGCCAGCAGCTTACGGTCGGTTAAGAATGAGCAGTTCTTC. Translation: CASSLRSVKNEQFF. V and J are TRBV13 and TRBJ2-1; no clear D gene. The CDR3 is 14 amino acids. Germline CDR1 reads PRHDT; CDR2 reads FYEKMQ (reference sequence). Trimming pared 2 bases from V and 7 bases from J, leaving 12 bases between.